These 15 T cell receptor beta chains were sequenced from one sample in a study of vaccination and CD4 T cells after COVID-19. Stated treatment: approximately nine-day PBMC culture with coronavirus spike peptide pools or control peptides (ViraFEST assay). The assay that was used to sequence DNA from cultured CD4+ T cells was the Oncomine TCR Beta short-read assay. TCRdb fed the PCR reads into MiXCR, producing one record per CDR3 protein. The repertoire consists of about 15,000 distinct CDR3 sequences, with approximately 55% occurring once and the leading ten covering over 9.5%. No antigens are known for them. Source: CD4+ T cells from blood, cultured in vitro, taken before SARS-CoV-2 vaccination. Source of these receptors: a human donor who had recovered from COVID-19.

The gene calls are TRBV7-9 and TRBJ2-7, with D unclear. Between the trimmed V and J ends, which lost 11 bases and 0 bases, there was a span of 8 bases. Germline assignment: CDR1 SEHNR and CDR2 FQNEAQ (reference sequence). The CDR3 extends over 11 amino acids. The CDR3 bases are TGTGCCTTTCAAACCTCCTACGAGCAGTACTTC. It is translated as CAFQTSYEQYF.

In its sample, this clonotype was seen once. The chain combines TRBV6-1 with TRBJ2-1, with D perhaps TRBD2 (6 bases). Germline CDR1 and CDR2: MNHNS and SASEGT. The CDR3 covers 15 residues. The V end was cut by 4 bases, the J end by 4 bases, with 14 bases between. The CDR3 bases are TGTGCCAGCAGTGTTGGGGGGTGGGGGTACAATGAGCAGTTCTTC. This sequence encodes CASSVGGWGYNEQFF.

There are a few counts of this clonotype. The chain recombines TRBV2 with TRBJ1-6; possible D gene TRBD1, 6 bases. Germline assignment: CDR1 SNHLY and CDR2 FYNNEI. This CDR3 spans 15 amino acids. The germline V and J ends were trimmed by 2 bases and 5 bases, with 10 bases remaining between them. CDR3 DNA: TGTGCCAGCAGTGAACGGACAGCGAATAATTCACCCCTCCACTTT. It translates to CASSERTANNSPLHF.

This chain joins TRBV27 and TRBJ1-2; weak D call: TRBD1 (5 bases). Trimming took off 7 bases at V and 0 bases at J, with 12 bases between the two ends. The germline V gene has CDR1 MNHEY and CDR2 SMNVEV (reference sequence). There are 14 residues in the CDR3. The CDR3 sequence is CASMGTGSNYGYTF. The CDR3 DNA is TGTGCCAGCATGGGGACTGGTTCTAACTATGGCTACACCTTC.

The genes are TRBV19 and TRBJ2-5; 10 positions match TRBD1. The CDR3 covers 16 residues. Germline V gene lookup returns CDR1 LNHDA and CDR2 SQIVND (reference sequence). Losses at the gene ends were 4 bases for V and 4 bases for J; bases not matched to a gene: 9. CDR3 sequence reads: CASSTSGTGARETQYF. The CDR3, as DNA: TGTGCCAGTAGTACCTCCGGGACAGGGGCACGAGAGACCCAGTACTTC.

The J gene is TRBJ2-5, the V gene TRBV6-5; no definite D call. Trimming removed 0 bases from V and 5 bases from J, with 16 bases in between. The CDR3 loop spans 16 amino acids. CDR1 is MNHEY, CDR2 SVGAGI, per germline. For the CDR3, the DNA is TGTGCCAGCAGTTACTCTCGCCGAGTCCTCTGGGAGACCCAGTACTTC. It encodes CASSYSRRVLWETQYF.

DNA for the CDR3: TGTGCCAGCAGTGAAGGGGGGGCGCAAAGCGATACGCAGTATTTT. Protein product: CASSEGGAQSDTQYF. V and J are TRBV2 and TRBJ2-3; D may correspond to TRBD1 or TRBD2 (6 bases each). The germline V and J ends were trimmed by 1 base and 6 bases, with 14 bases remaining between them. CDR3 length: 15 residues. Germline V gives CDR1 SNHLY, CDR2 FYNNEI.

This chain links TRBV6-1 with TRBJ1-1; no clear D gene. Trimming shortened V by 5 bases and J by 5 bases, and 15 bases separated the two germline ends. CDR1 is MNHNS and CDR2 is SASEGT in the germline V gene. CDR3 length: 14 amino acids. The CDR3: CASSPRTGSTEAFF. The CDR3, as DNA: TGTGCCAGCAGTCCAAGGACTGGATCTACTGAAGCTTTCTTT.

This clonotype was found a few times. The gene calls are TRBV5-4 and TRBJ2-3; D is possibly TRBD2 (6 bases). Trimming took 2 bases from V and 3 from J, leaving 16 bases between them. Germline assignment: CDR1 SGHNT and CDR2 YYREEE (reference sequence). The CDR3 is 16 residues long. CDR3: CASSFHTGVGTDTQYF. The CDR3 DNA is TGTGCCAGCAGCTTCCACACGGGAGTTGGGACAGATACGCAGTATTTT.

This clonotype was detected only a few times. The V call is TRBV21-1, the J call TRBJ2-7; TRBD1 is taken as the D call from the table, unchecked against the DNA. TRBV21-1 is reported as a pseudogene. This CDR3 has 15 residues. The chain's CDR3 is CASSKAGTSYEEQYF. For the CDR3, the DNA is TGTGCCAGCAGCAAAGCCGGGACGTCCTACGAGGAGCAGTACTTC.

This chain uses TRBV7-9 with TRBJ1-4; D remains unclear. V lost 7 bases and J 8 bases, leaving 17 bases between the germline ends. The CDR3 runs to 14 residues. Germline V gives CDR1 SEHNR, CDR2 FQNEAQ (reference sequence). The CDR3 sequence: CASKLDLPGEKLFF. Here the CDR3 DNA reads TGTGCCAGCAAATTGGATCTCCCGGGGGAAAAACTGTTTTTT.

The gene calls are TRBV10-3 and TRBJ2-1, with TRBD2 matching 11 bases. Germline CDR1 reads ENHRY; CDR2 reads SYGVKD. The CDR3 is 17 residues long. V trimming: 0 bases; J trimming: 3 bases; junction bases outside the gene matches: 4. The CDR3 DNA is TGTGCCATCAGTGAGTCGTCTAGCGGGGGGAACTACAATGAGCAGTTCTTC. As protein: CAISESSSGGNYNEQFF.

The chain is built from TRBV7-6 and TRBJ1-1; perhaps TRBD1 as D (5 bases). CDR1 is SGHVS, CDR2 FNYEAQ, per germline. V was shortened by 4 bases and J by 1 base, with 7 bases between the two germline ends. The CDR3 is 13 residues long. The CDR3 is CASSSGPNTEAFF. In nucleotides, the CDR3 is TGTGCCAGCAGCTCGGGACCGAACACTGAAGCTTTCTTT.

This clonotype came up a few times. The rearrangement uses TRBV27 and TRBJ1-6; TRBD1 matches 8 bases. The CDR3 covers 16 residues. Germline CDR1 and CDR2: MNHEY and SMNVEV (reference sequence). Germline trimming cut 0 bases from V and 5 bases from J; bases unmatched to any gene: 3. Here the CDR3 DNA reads TGTGCCAGCAGTTTATCGGGACAGGTCCATAATTCACCCCTCCACTTT. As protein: CASSLSGQVHNSPLHF.

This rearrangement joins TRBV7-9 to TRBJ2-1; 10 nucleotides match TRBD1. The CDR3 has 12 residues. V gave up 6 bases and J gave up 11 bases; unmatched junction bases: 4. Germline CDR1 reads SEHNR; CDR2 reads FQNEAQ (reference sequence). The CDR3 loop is CASRETGGQQFF. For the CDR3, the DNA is TGTGCCAGCAGAGAGACAGGGGGCCAGCAGTTCTTC.